This passage covers 16 T cell receptor beta chains from one sample sequenced in a study of PD-L1 blockade in urothelial cancer. This table comes from immunoSEQ multiplex PCR, and its TCRdb copy is limited to in-frame clones, with some not included. The sample holds approximately 79,000 clones, about nine tenths seen once. Sequenced material: PBMCs, taken around atezolizumab (anti-PD-L1) treatment. The receptor set was obtained from a woman aged 70 to 79 with urothelial cancer.

This chain connects TRBV11-2 to TRBJ1-4; D may be TRBD1 (6 bases). Trimming pared 5 bases from V and 0 bases from J, leaving 16 bases between. Per germline, CDR1 SGHAT and CDR2 FQNNGV. The CDR3 has 17 amino acids. CDR3: CASSRTGNPATNEKLFF. The CDR3 DNA follows: TGTGCCAGCAGCAGAACAGGGAATCCCGCAACTAATGAAAAACTGTTTTTT.

V usage is TRBV7-9 and J usage is TRBJ2-5, with D hard to call. The length of the CDR3 is 14 residues. Germline CDR1 SEHNR, CDR2 FQNEAQ (reference sequence). Trimming removed 5 bases at V and 1 base at J, with 11 bases between. The CDR3 DNA reads as TGTGCCAGCAGCATATCTGTTAGCCAAGAGACCCAGTACTTC. Its protein is CASSISVSQETQYF.

The rearrangement links TRBV9 to TRBJ2-3; D remains unclear. Trimming removed 3 bases at V and 0 bases at J, with 8 bases between. This CDR3 is built from 14 residues. In germline, CDR1 is SGDLS, CDR2 YYNGEE. Here the CDR3 DNA reads TGTGCCAGCAGCGATCTAGACAGCACAGATACGCAGTATTTT. Protein: CASSDLDSTDTQYF.

This chain uses TRBV19 with TRBJ2-5; 13 nucleotides match TRBD2. V was pared by 5 bases and J by 0 bases, with 3 bases of the junction left unmatched. Germline loops: CDR1 LNHDA, CDR2 SQIVND (reference sequence). This CDR3 spans 16 amino acids. CDR3 residues: CASSATSGGNQETQYF. CDR3 nucleotide sequence: TGTGCCAGTAGTGCGACTAGCGGGGGGAACCAAGAGACCCAGTACTTC.

This clone was recorded only once. The V call is TRBV18, the J call TRBJ2-1; TRBD2 agrees at 10 bases. CDR1 is KGHSH, CDR2 LQKENI, per germline. Germline trimming cut 3 bases from V and 1 base from J; bases unmatched to any gene: 3. There are 16 residues in the CDR3. The CDR3 coding sequence is TGTGCCAGCTCACCCACTAGCGGGAATTCCTACAATGAGCAGTTCTTC. Translated: CASSPTSGNSYNEQFF.

J is TRBJ1-1 and V is TRBV9, with D unclear. V was shortened by 0 bases and J by 5 bases, with 14 bases between the two germline ends. The germline V gene has CDR1 SGDLS and CDR2 YYNGEE. CDR3 length: 15 residues. The CDR3 sequence is CASSVAPGEETEAFF. In DNA, the CDR3 is TGTGCCAGCAGCGTAGCGCCGGGTGAGGAAACTGAAGCTTTCTTT.

V is TRBV2 and J is TRBJ2-7; D remains unclear. The CDR3 extends over 12 amino acids. Deletions cut 10 bases from V and 1 base from J, with 11 bases between. Per the germline V gene, CDR1 is SNHLY and CDR2 is FYNNEI. The CDR3 nucleotides are TGTGCCACCAATGGAGATTCCTACGAGCAGTACTTC. Amino acid sequence: CATNGDSYEQYF.

The rearrangement joins TRBV7-9 to TRBJ2-1; 8 nucleotides align to TRBD2. In germline, CDR1 is SEHNR, CDR2 FQNEAQ (reference sequence). The CDR3 loop spans 16 amino acids. V lost 1 base and J lost 3; bases outside the gene matches: 5. CDR3 bases: TGTGCCAGCAGCTTAGTCGGCGGGAGGATCTACAATGAGCAGTTCTTC. This codes for CASSLVGGRIYNEQFF.

V is TRBV7-2 and J is TRBJ2-3, with D possibly matching TRBD2 (6 bases). The length of the CDR3 is 17 residues. Per germline, CDR1 SGHTA and CDR2 FQGNSA. The V and J ends lost 0 bases and 2 bases respectively, with 15 bases between them. CDR3 amino acids: CASSLAGGGPPTDTQYF. The CDR3 DNA is TGTGCCAGCAGCTTAGCGGGAGGCGGGCCTCCCACAGATACGCAGTATTTT. Looking up the rest from reference TRBV7-2 and TRBJ2-3 gives the full variable domain: GAGVSQSPSNKVTEKGKDVELRCDPISGHTALYWYRQSLGQGLEFLIYFQGNSAPDKSGLPSDRFSAERTGGSVSTLTIQRTQQEDSAVYLCASSLAGGGPPTDTQYFGPGTRLTVL.

The chain couples TRBV5-6 to TRBJ2-6; possible D gene TRBD1, 5 bases. This CDR3 comprises 15 residues. Trimming cost V 2 bases and J 2 bases, with 8 bases left between them. CDR1 SGHDT and CDR2 YYEEEE come from the germline V gene. As DNA, the CDR3 is TGTGCCAGCAGCTTCCAGGGCGCTGGGGCCAACGTCCTGACTTTC. Its translation is CASSFQGAGANVLTF.

This chain uses TRBV19 with TRBJ2-7; weak D call: TRBD1 (5 bases). Germline CDR1 LNHDA, CDR2 SQIVND (reference sequence). The V and J ends lost 5 bases and 4 bases respectively, with 15 bases between them. The CDR3 is made up of 14 amino acids. The DNA of the CDR3 is TGTGCCAGTAGTGCCCAGAGACAGCAATACGAGCAGTACTTC. Its translation is CASSAQRQQYEQYF.

This clone was detected ten times or more. This chain joins TRBV27 and TRBJ1-2; 7 bases match TRBD1. The trim removed 6 bases at V and 3 bases at J, leaving 1 base unmatched. This CDR3 has 12 amino acids. The germline gives CDR1 MNHEY, CDR2 SMNVEV (reference sequence). The DNA of the CDR3 is TGTGCCAGCAGCACAGGGGACTATGGCTACACCTTC. It translates to CASSTGDYGYTF.

Here the CDR3 DNA reads TGTGCCAGCAGCCCGCTATCAGGGGGCAGTGACTATGGCTACACCTTC. Protein: CASSPLSGGSDYGYTF. V usage is TRBV7-9 and J usage is TRBJ1-2; the match to TRBD1 covers 8 bases. The germline gives CDR1 SEHNR, CDR2 FQNEAQ (reference sequence). V lost 5 bases, J lost 3 bases, and 11 bases stayed unmatched. The CDR3 is 16 amino acids. The variable domain in full, completed from reference TRBV7-9 and TRBJ1-2, reads DTGVSQNPRHKITKRGQNVTFRCDPISEHNRLYWYRQTLGQGPEFLTYFQNEAQLEKSRLLSDRFSAERPKGSFSTLEIQRTEQGDSAMYLCASSPLSGGSDYGYTFGSGTRLTVV.

This sequence joins TRBV5-6 and TRBJ1-2; no reliable D call. This CDR3 has 14 residues. Per germline, CDR1 SGHDT and CDR2 YYEEEE. Trimming left V 0 bases short and J 4 bases short, with 10 bases between. CDR3 bases: TGTGCCAGCAGCTTGGAGGCGACAATCTATGGCTACACCTTC. As protein: CASSLEATIYGYTF.

The chain joins TRBV11-3 to TRBJ2-5; TRBD1 is a possible D gene (5 bases). Gene TRBJ2-7 matches the end of the DNA better, so the J call may be wrong. The CDR3 runs to 13 residues. Germline CDR1 reads SGHNT; CDR2 reads YENEEA. CDR3 DNA: TGTGCCAGCAGCTTATCAGGGTTCGGCGAGCAGTACTTC. Translation gives CASSLSGFGEQYF.

V usage is TRBV15 and J usage is TRBJ2-1; D not resolved. Germline V gene sequence: CDR1 LNHNV, CDR2 YYDKDF (reference sequence). Between the trimmed V and J ends, which lost 0 bases and 6 bases, there was a span of 6 bases. This CDR3 has 13 amino acids. In DNA form, the CDR3 reads TGTGCCACCAGCAGAGATTGGAGCAATGAGCAGTTCTTC. Protein sequence: CATSRDWSNEQFF.